Following are 20 T cell receptor beta chains from one sample sequenced in a study of blood T cell repertoires in COVID-19. Sequencing was performed with immunoSEQ multiplex PCR; in TCRdb, only in-frame clones are kept and a portion is missing. The repertoire includes approximately 280,000 clones, around 85% of them detected once, and 11% sits in the top ten. The sequenced sample was peripheral blood. The source is a woman aged 70-85 years with acute or convalescent COVID-19.

This rearrangement joins TRBV7-8 to TRBJ1-1; no definite D call. Germline CDR1 SGHVS, CDR2 FQNEAQ. This CDR3 spans 15 amino acids. With 0 bases removed from V and 3 bases from J, the gap between germline ends came to 11 bases. CDR3 region: CASSLAPRGDTEAFF. The CDR3 DNA reads as TGTGCCAGCAGCTTAGCGCCCCGCGGGGACACTGAAGCTTTCTTT.

The rearrangement joins TRBV6-4 to TRBJ1-6; unclear D gene. Trimming took 3 bases from V and 7 from J, leaving 7 bases between them. Germline CDR1 MRHNA, CDR2 SNTAGT. The CDR3 extends over 13 amino acids. CDR3 residues: CASSESANSPLHF. In DNA form, the CDR3 reads TGTGCCAGCAGTGAAAGCGCCAATTCACCCCTCCACTTT.

The V gene is TRBV5-1, the J gene TRBJ2-1; D unclear. The ends were cut back, 2 bases at V and 5 bases at J, with 5 bases in the middle. In germline, CDR1 is SGHRS, CDR2 YFSETQ. There are 12 residues in the CDR3. CDR3 residues: CASSFGDNEQFF. CDR3 DNA sequence: TGCGCCAGCAGCTTTGGAGACAATGAGCAGTTCTTC.

This chain links TRBV4-2 with TRBJ2-5; tentatively, D is TRBD2 (5 bases). V lost 0 bases to trimming and J lost 5 bases, with 13 bases between them. The CDR3 is 15 residues long. Per germline, CDR1 LGHNA and CDR2 YNFKEQ. The CDR3 loop reads CASSQEASGYETQYF. The CDR3 DNA follows: TGTGCCAGCAGCCAAGAGGCCAGCGGTTACGAGACCCAGTACTTC.

Concerning this clone itself: The same CDR3 can be traced to other DNA sequences in this sample. The gene calls are TRBV10-3 and TRBJ1-1; TRBD1 aligns across 7 bases. V gave up 6 bases and J gave up 1 base; unmatched junction bases: 2. CDR3 length: 13 residues. CDR1 ENHRY and CDR2 SYGVKD come from the germline V gene. CDR3 DNA: TGTGCCATCAGCAGGGACAGGAACACTGAAGCTTTCTTT. It yields the protein CAISRDRNTEAFF.

The chain couples TRBV7-9 to TRBJ1-4; D is perhaps TRBD1 (5 bases). CDR1 SEHNR and CDR2 FQNEAQ come from the germline V gene (reference sequence). CDR3 length: 13 amino acids. The V end lost 7 bases, the J end lost 5 bases, and 11 bases lay between the germline ends. CDR3 amino acids: CASTGEVNEKLFF. CDR3 DNA sequence: TGTGCCAGCACGGGGGAGGTGAATGAAAAACTGTTTTTT.

This chain's CDR3 is CASSPSGSGSLNTGELFF. As DNA, the CDR3 is TGTGCCAGCAGCCCATCGGGGTCGGGGAGCCTGAACACCGGGGAGCTGTTTTTT. This chain uses TRBV5-4 with TRBJ2-2; the D gene is possibly TRBD2 (5 bases). V lost 4 bases to trimming and J lost 1 base, with 20 bases between them. The CDR3 contains 18 residues. The V gene's germline CDR1 is SGHNT and CDR2 YYREEE (reference sequence).

The CDR3 loop reads CASSFSLERETQYF. DNA for the CDR3: TGTGCCAGCAGCTTCTCGTTAGAGAGAGAGACCCAGTACTTC. This rearrangement joins TRBV5-4 to TRBJ2-5; D ambiguous. The V end was cut by 2 bases, the J end by 4 bases, with 12 bases between. CDR1 SGHNT and CDR2 YYREEE come from the germline V gene (reference sequence). The CDR3 length is 14 residues.

The chain recombines TRBV7-9 with TRBJ2-1, with TRBD2 matching over 8 bases. The CDR3 consists of 15 residues. Germline lookup yields CDR1 SEHNR and CDR2 FQNEAQ (reference sequence). J lost 1 base, V lost 5 bases, and 4 bases had no gene match. The CDR3 sequence: CASSPGGRSYNEQFF. CDR3 DNA sequence: TGTGCCAGCAGCCCGGGGGGGCGGTCCTACAATGAGCAGTTCTTC.

The chain carries TRBV11-2 and TRBJ2-7, with a tentative D call TRBD2 (5 bases). This CDR3 is 13 amino acids long. V shed 1 base and J shed 7 bases, with 11 bases lying between them. In germline, CDR1 is SGHAT, CDR2 FQNNGV. The CDR3 region is CASSLVRADEQYF. CDR3 coding DNA: TGTGCCAGCAGCTTAGTCCGAGCGGATGAGCAGTACTTC.

The V call is TRBV19, the J call TRBJ2-7, with 8 bases fitting TRBD2. V shed 3 bases and J 3 bases; nucleotides not matched to a gene: 19. Germline assignment: CDR1 LNHDA and CDR2 SQIVND (reference sequence). The CDR3 extends over 19 amino acids. The DNA of the CDR3 is TGTGCCAGTAGTATGGTGGGACTAGTCTTCCTGTTGGCCAACTACGAGCAGTACTTC. Protein product: CASSMVGLVFLLANYEQYF.

The chain employs TRBV19 and TRBJ2-1; D not certain. This CDR3 comprises 14 residues. The V and J ends lost 6 bases and 1 base respectively, with 10 bases between them. The V gene's germline CDR1 is LNHDA and CDR2 SQIVND (reference sequence). CDR3 coding DNA: TGTGCCAGTAGACCCGCGGCTTCCTACAATGAGCAGTTCTTC. It is translated as CASRPAASYNEQFF.

The chain links TRBV7-9 to TRBJ2-1; 9 bases agree with TRBD2. The CDR3 sequence is 16 residues long. J lost 9 bases, V lost 0 bases, and 9 bases had no gene match. Germline CDR1 reads SEHNR; CDR2 reads FQNEAQ (reference sequence). The CDR3 bases are TGTGCCAGCAGCTTAGCGGGCGGGGGGGTTTTAGGTGAGCAGTTCTTC. Translated, it gives CASSLAGGGVLGEQFF. Full variable domain (outside the CDR3, taken from reference TRBV7-9 and TRBJ2-1): DTGVSQNPRHKITKRGQNVTFRCDPISEHNRLYWYRQTLGQGPEFLTYFQNEAQLEKSRLLSDRFSAERPKGSFSTLEIQRTEQGDSAMYLCASSLAGGGVLGEQFFGPGTRLTVL.

The V call is TRBV5-6, the J call TRBJ1-2, with D tentatively TRBD1 (5 bases). The V gene lost 4 bases and the J gene lost 1 base, with 17 bases spanning the gap. The CDR3 length is 16 residues. CDR1 SGHDT and CDR2 YYEEEE come from the germline V gene. CDR3: CASSLPRGSYNYGYTF. The CDR3 DNA reads as TGTGCCAGCAGCCTCCCCCGGGGGAGTTATAACTATGGCTACACCTTC.

This chain links TRBV5-1 with TRBJ2-3; 8 bases line up with TRBD1. Germline V gene data show CDR1 as SGHRS and CDR2 as YFSETQ. Unmatched junction bases numbered 6, after V lost 3 bases and J lost 0 bases. This CDR3 spans 16 amino acids. CDR3 loop: CASSWTGSDSTDTQYF. CDR3 DNA sequence: TGCGCCAGCAGCTGGACAGGGTCGGATAGCACAGATACGCAGTATTTT.

V usage is TRBV10-3 and J usage is TRBJ1-4; D is unresolved. Trimming left V 4 bases short and J 0 bases short, with 12 bases between. Germline CDR1 and CDR2: ENHRY and SYGVKD. This CDR3 has 16 amino acids. CDR3 sequence: CAISVGGLTTNEKLFF. DNA for the CDR3: TGTGCCATCAGTGTCGGAGGGCTCACAACTAATGAAAAACTGTTTTTT.

This clone was recorded once. The chain uses TRBV6-4 and TRBJ1-5, with D unclear. The CDR3 is 16 amino acids. The germline V gene has CDR1 MRHNA and CDR2 SNTAGT. V lost 6 bases and J lost 2, with 17 bases in between. Here the CDR3 DNA reads TGTGCCAGCAGCCACCGCGGACTCTATCGCAATCAGCCCCAGCATTTT. This translates into CASSHRGLYRNQPQHF.

CDR3 coding DNA: TGTGCCAGCAGCACCCGGACAGATCCAAGCTCTGGAAACACCATATATTTT. Residues: CASSTRTDPSSGNTIYF. The V call is TRBV13, the J call TRBJ1-3, with D perhaps matching TRBD1 (6 bases). CDR3 size: 17 residues. Germline V gives CDR1 PRHDT, CDR2 FYEKMQ (reference sequence). The germline V and J ends were trimmed by 5 bases and 0 bases, with 17 bases remaining between them. Variable domain in full (rest from reference TRBV13 and TRBJ1-3): AAGVIQSPRHLIKEKRETATLKCYPIPRHDTVYWYQQGPGQDPQFLISFYEKMQSDKGSIPDRFSAQQFSDYHSELNMSSLELGDSALYFCASSTRTDPSSGNTIYFGEGSWLTVV.

The count of this clone is one. The genes are TRBV2 and TRBJ2-1, with 9 positions matching TRBD2. The V gene's germline CDR1 is SNHLY and CDR2 FYNNEI. The CDR3 consists of 15 residues. V shed 4 bases, J shed 4 bases, and the junction held 5 bases outside the gene matches. CDR3 amino acids: CASSVSGGTYNEQFF. The CDR3 nucleotides are TGTGCCAGCAGTGTAAGCGGGGGGACTTACAATGAGCAGTTCTTC.

The J gene is TRBJ1-4, the V gene TRBV2; 8 bases agree with TRBD1. From germline, CDR1 is SNHLY and CDR2 FYNNEI. V trimming: 7 bases; J trimming: 5 bases; junction bases outside the gene matches: 9. This CDR3 is 15 amino acids long. The CDR3 here is CASIQGGQANEKLFF. CDR3 nucleotide sequence: TGTGCCAGCATCCAAGGGGGACAGGCGAATGAAAAACTGTTTTTT.